This TCR beta chain derives from a study of T cells after yellow fever vaccination. Study-wide background: Preparation of the low-cell-number fractions used SMART-Seq v4 Ultra Low Input. General study points: Among all clonotypes, a small share was observed in both CD4 and CD8 compartments. Booster samples showed a return of most primary-vaccination clones (roughly 95% CD4, roughly 85% CD8). High-abundance clonotypes from the bulk population could contaminate FACS-sorted repertoires.

This clonotype was seen more than once but under ten times. Its antigen is unidentified. This CDR3 has 12 residues. Trimming cost V 8 bases and J 8 bases, with 12 bases left between them. TCRdb re-called the 5' RACE reads through MiXCR, storing one row per CDR3 protein. The top ten clones hold 2.5% to 4% of a sample with a few hundred thousand distinct CDR3 sequences, approximately 13% of them seen once. The rearrangement joins TRBV12-3 or TRBV12-4 to TRBJ2-2; D gene unclear. This TCR was recovered from a man younger than 35 who received the YFV17D yellow fever vaccine. The material sequenced was CD4+ T cells sorted from PBMCs, taken 15 days after the yellow fever booster vaccination. CDR3 coding DNA: TGTGCCAGCCGACCAACCGGTGGGGAGCTGTTTTTT. It specifies CASRPTGGELFF.